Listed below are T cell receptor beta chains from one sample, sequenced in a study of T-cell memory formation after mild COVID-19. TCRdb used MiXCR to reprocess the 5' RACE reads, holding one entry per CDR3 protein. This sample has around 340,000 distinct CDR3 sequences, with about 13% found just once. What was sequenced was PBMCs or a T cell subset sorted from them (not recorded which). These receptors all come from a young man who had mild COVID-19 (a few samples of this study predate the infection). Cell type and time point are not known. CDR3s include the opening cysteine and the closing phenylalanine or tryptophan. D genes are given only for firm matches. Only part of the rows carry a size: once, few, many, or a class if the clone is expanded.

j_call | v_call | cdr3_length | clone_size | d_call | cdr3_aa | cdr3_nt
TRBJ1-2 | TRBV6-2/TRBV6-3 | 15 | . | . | CASSYGITVSYGYTF | TGTGCCAGCAGTTACGGCATAACCGTGAGCTATGGCTACACCTTC
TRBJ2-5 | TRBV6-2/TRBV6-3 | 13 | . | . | CASSYFDQETQYF | TGTGCCAGCAGTTACTTTGACCAAGAGACCCAGTACTTC
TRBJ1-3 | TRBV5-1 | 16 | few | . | CASSFGGASSGNTIYF | TGCGCCAGCAGCTTTGGAGGGGCGAGCTCTGGAAACACCATATATTTT
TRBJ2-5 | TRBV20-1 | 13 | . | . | CSARKPVGETQYF | TGCAGTGCTAGAAAGCCGGTGGGGGAGACCCAGTACTTC
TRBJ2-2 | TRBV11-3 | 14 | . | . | CASSLVRESGELFF | TGTGCCAGCAGCTTAGTGAGGGAGTCCGGGGAGCTGTTTTTT
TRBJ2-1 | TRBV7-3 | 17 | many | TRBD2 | CASSDPAGGGSYNEQFF | TGTGCCAGCAGCGATCCCGCAGGCGGGGGCTCCTACAATGAGCAGTTCTTC
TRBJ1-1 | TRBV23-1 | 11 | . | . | CASSHNTEAFF | TGCGCCAGCAGTCATAACACAGAAGCTTTCTTT
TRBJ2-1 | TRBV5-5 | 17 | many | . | CASSFLLLESSYNEQFF | TGTGCCAGCAGCTTCCTGCTCCTGGAAAGCTCCTACAATGAGCAGTTCTTC
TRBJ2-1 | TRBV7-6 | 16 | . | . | CASSLTPGILYNEQFF | TGTGCCAGCAGCTTAACTCCGGGGATCCTCTACAATGAGCAGTTCTTC
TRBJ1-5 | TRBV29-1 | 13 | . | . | CSVASDINQPQHF | TGCAGCGTTGCTTCGGACATCAATCAGCCCCAGCATTTT
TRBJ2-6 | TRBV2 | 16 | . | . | CASRWGPIFGANVLTF | TGTGCCAGCAGATGGGGGCCGATTTTTGGGGCCAACGTCCTGACTTTC
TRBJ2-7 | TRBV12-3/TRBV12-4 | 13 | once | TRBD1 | CASRIGTVYEQYF | TGTGCCAGCAGGATAGGGACAGTTTACGAGCAGTACTTC
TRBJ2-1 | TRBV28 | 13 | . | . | CASGGASRNEQFF | TGTGCCAGCGGGGGGGCCTCGCGCAATGAGCAGTTCTTC
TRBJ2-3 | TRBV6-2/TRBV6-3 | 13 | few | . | CASSYSAFDTQYF | TGTGCCAGCAGTTACTCAGCGTTTGATACGCAGTATTTT
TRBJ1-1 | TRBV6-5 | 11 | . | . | CASRFNTEAFF | TGTGCCAGCAGATTTAACACTGAAGCTTTCTTT
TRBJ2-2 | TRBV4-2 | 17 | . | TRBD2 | CASSQDPAGGRAGELFF | TGTGCCAGCAGCCAAGATCCGGCGGGGGGGAGAGCCGGGGAGCTGTTTTTT
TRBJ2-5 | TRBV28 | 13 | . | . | CASSRGAAETQYF | TGTGCCAGCAGTCGAGGGGCAGCAGAGACCCAGTACTTC
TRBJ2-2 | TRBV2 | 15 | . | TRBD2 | CASSVELAGPGELFF | TGTGCCAGCAGTGTGGAACTAGCGGGGCCCGGGGAGCTGTTTTTT
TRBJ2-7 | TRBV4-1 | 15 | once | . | CASSLRDGNSYEQYF | TGCGCCAGCAGCCTCCGGGACGGCAACTCCTACGAGCAGTACTTC
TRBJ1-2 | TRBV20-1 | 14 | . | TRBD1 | CSAAGTALNYGYTF | TGCAGTGCAGCCGGGACAGCTCTTAACTATGGCTACACCTTC
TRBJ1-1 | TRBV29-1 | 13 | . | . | CSVTRGRNTEAFF | TGCAGCGTAACTAGGGGCCGGAACACTGAAGCTTTCTTT
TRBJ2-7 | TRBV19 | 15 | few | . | CASSIFSGSSYEQYF | TGTGCCAGTAGTATCTTTTCGGGGAGCTCCTACGAGCAGTACTTC
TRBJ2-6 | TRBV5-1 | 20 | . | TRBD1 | CASSVGAVTGGGSGANVLTF | TGCGCCAGCAGCGTGGGGGCCGTGACAGGGGGCGGCTCTGGGGCCAACGTCCTGACTTTC
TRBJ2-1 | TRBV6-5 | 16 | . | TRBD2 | CASSYPAGGPGNEQFF | TGTGCCAGCAGTTATCCCGCGGGGGGGCCTGGAAATGAGCAGTTCTTC
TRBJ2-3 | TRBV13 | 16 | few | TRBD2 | CASPSPSSGGVVTQYF | TGTGCCAGCCCATCCCCATCCAGCGGGGGTGTCGTTACGCAGTATTTT
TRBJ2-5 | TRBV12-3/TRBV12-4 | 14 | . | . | CASTIGGAGETQYF | TGTGCCAGCACCATTGGGGGGGCGGGAGAGACCCAGTACTTC
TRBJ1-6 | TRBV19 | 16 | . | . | CASTAVPGAQGSPLHF | TGTGCCAGTACCGCAGTGCCGGGGGCGCAGGGTTCACCCCTCCACTTT
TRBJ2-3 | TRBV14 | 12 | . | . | CASSQEPHTQYF | TGTGCCAGCAGCCAAGAACCCCATACGCAGTATTTT
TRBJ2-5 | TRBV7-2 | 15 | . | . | CASSLMGGPAETQYF | TGTGCCAGCAGCTTAATGGGGGGTCCCGCGGAGACCCAGTACTTC
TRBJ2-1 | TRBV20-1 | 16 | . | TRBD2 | CSAQDLGLAGSNEQFF | TGCAGTGCTCAAGATCTAGGACTAGCGGGGTCCAATGAGCAGTTCTTC
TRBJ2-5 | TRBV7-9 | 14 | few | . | CASSLALPAETQYF | TGTGCCAGCAGCTTAGCGCTACCAGCAGAGACCCAGTACTTC
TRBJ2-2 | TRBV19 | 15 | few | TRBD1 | CASTPDRSFVGELFF | TGTGCCAGTACCCCGGACAGGTCCTTTGTCGGGGAGCTGTTTTTT
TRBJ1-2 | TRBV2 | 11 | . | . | CAKVGGDGYTF | TGTGCCAAGGTCGGTGGTGATGGCTACACCTTC
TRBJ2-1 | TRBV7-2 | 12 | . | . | CASSLHYNEQFF | TGTGCCAGCAGCCTTCACTACAATGAGCAGTTCTTC
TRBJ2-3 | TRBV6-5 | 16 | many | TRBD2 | CASSYQLAGASDTQYF | TGTGCCAGCAGTTACCAACTAGCGGGGGCATCAGATACGCAGTATTTT
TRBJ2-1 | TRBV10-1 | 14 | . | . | CASSQGPNGYEQFF | TGCGCCAGCAGCCAGGGGCCGAATGGGTACGAGCAGTTCTTC
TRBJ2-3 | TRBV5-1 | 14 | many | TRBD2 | CASSFYGGADTQYF | TGCGCCAGCAGCTTTTACGGGGGGGCAGATACGCAGTATTTT
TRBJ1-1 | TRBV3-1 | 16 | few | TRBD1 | CASSRTGTGGFGEAFF | TGTGCCAGCAGTCGAACCGGGACAGGGGGCTTTGGTGAAGCTTTCTTT
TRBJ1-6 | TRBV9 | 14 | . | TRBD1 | CASGTGGQNSPLHF | TGTGCCAGCGGAACAGGGGGCCAGAATTCACCCCTCCACTTT
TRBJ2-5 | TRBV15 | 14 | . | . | CATSSMDSQETQYF | TGTGCCACCAGCAGCATGGACAGCCAAGAGACCCAGTACTTC
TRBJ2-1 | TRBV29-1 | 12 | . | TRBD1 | CRGDRDYNEQFF | TGCAGGGGGGACAGGGACTACAATGAGCAGTTCTTC
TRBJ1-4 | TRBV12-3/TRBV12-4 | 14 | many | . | CASSRTGKNEKLFF | TGTGCCAGCAGTCGTACAGGGAAAAATGAAAAACTGTTTTTT
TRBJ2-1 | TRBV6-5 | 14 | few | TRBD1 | CASTHRQGVNEQFF | TGTGCCAGCACCCACCGGCAGGGGGTGAATGAGCAGTTCTTC
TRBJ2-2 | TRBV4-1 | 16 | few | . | CASSQVSERNTGELFF | TGCGCCAGCAGCCAAGTTTCAGAGCGAAACACCGGGGAGCTGTTTTTT
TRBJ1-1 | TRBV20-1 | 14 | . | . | CSAEIGPQNTEAFF | TGCAGTGCCGAGATAGGGCCCCAGAACACTGAAGCTTTCTTT
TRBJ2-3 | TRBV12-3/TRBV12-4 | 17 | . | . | CASSSPADLARTDTQYF | TGTGCCAGCAGTTCCCCGGCGGACCTAGCGCGGACAGATACGCAGTATTTT
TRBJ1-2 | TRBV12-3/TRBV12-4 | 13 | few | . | CASSLSNGYGYTF | TGTGCCAGCAGTTTAAGTAACGGATATGGCTACACCTTC
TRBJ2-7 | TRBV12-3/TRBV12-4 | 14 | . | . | CASRGQGGGYEQYF | TGTGCCAGCAGGGGCCAAGGGGGGGGTTACGAGCAGTACTTC
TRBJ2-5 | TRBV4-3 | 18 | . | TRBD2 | CASSLRGGPSGGQETQYF | TGCGCCAGCAGCCTCCGAGGAGGACCTAGCGGGGGCCAAGAGACCCAGTACTTC
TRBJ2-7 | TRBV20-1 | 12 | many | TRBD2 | CSAPLAGDEQYF | TGCAGTGCTCCTCTAGCGGGGGACGAGCAGTACTTC